These T cell receptor beta chains were read from a single sample in a study of regulatory T cells in long-lasting Graves disease. TCRdb itself ran the multiplex PCR reads through MiXCR, one entry per CDR3 protein. The data contain 400,000 to 500,000 distinct CDR3 sequences, approximately 23% of them singletons. This sample comprised peripheral blood mononuclear cells (PBMCs), obtained when the disease was refractory, from a patient treated with antithyroid drugs. The receptors come from a female donor with Graves disease. Each CDR3 is given with its conserved first and last residue. A D gene is named only where the DNA matches it firmly. Only part of the rows carry a size: once, few, many, or a class if the clone is expanded.

CDR3 protein: CATSVKRAGQETQYF; CDR3 DNA: TGTGCCACCAGTGTCAAAAGGGCAGGGCAAGAGACCCAGTACTTC; D gene: .; V gene: TRBV24-1; J gene: TRBJ2-5; clone size: .
CDR3 protein: CSASPGQGAGGEPFF; CDR3 DNA: TGCAGCGCTTCACCGGGACAGGGGGCTGGCGGGGAGCCGTTTTTT; D gene: TRBD1; V gene: TRBV29-1; J gene: TRBJ2-2; clone size: .
CDR3 protein: CALEGQGNTEAFF; CDR3 DNA: TGTGCTCTGGAAGGGCAGGGGAACACTGAAGCTTTCTTT; D gene: .; V gene: TRBV12-5; J gene: TRBJ1-1; clone size: .
CDR3 protein: CAWSGQSKQRAFF; CDR3 DNA: TGTGCCTGGAGCGGACAGTCCAAGCAGAGAGCTTTCTTT; D gene: .; V gene: TRBV30; J gene: TRBJ1-1; clone size: few
CDR3 protein: CASSVRRGDIPSGANVLTF; CDR3 DNA: TGTGCCAGCAGCGTACGCAGGGGCGACATCCCCTCTGGGGCCAACGTCCTGACTTTC; D gene: .; V gene: TRBV9; J gene: TRBJ2-6; clone size: .
CDR3 protein: CASSPRSGQETQYF; CDR3 DNA: TGTGCCAGCAGCCCCCGTAGCGGACAAGAGACCCAGTACTTC; D gene: .; V gene: TRBV7-2; J gene: TRBJ2-5; clone size: many
CDR3 protein: CASSRSQSYGYTF; CDR3 DNA: TGTGCCAGCAGTCGATCACAGAGTTATGGCTACACCTTC; D gene: .; V gene: TRBV6-1; J gene: TRBJ1-2; clone size: many
CDR3 protein: CASSLRVAEAFF; CDR3 DNA: TGTGCCAGCAGCCTGAGGGTGGCTGAAGCTTTCTTT; D gene: .; V gene: TRBV28; J gene: TRBJ1-1; clone size: many
CDR3 protein: CATAAGGLLEQYF; CDR3 DNA: TGTGCCACCGCTGCGGGGGGCTTACTAGAGCAGTACTTC; D gene: TRBD2; V gene: TRBV19; J gene: TRBJ2-7; clone size: .
CDR3 protein: CSANRDSASYEQYF; CDR3 DNA: TGCAGTGCCAACCGGGACTCCGCTTCCTACGAGCAGTACTTC; D gene: .; V gene: TRBV20-1; J gene: TRBJ2-7; clone size: few
CDR3 protein: CASSLPNRGTSGRPTEQYF; CDR3 DNA: TGCGCCAGCAGCTTGCCTAACCGGGGGACTAGCGGGAGGCCTACCGAGCAGTACTTC; D gene: TRBD2; V gene: TRBV5-1; J gene: TRBJ2-7; clone size: few
CDR3 protein: CASSSPSGVSNEQYF; CDR3 DNA: TGTGCCAGCAGTTCCCCATCGGGAGTTAGCAACGAGCAGTACTTC; D gene: .; V gene: TRBV28; J gene: TRBJ2-7; clone size: many
CDR3 protein: CASSTPEGGGTEAFF; CDR3 DNA: TGTGCCAGCAGTACCCCAGAGGGCGGAGGCACTGAAGCTTTCTTT; D gene: .; V gene: TRBV28; J gene: TRBJ1-1; clone size: many
CDR3 protein: CASSLAGKKSYEQYF; CDR3 DNA: TGCGCCAGCAGCTTGGCCGGGAAAAAGTCCTACGAGCAGTACTTC; D gene: .; V gene: TRBV5-1; J gene: TRBJ2-7; clone size: .
CDR3 protein: CASSSGPLGLQPQHF; CDR3 DNA: TGCGCCAGCAGCTCCGGACCCCTAGGGCTTCAGCCCCAGCATTTT; D gene: .; V gene: TRBV4-1; J gene: TRBJ1-5; clone size: few
CDR3 protein: CASSRQRDTEAFF; CDR3 DNA: TGTGCCAGCAGCCGACAGAGGGACACTGAAGCTTTCTTT; D gene: .; V gene: TRBV19; J gene: TRBJ1-1; clone size: many
CDR3 protein: CASTPGYGGGEQFF; CDR3 DNA: TGTGCCAGCACGCCGGGATATGGGGGGGGTGAGCAGTTCTTC; D gene: TRBD2; V gene: TRBV12-3/TRBV12-4; J gene: TRBJ2-1; clone size: .
CDR3 protein: CASSLSGGTYEQYF; CDR3 DNA: TGTGCCAGCAGCTTATCGGGGGGCACGTACGAGCAGTACTTC; D gene: .; V gene: TRBV7-2; J gene: TRBJ2-7; clone size: many
CDR3 protein: CASSILGGQAPSSGANVLTF; CDR3 DNA: TGTGCCAGTAGTATCTTGGGCGGACAGGCGCCAAGCTCTGGGGCCAACGTCCTGACTTTC; D gene: TRBD1; V gene: TRBV19; J gene: TRBJ2-6; clone size: many
CDR3 protein: CASSKGSHYEQYF; CDR3 DNA: TGTGCCAGCAGTAAAGGCAGCCACTACGAGCAGTACTTC; D gene: .; V gene: TRBV6-1; J gene: TRBJ2-7; clone size: few
CDR3 protein: CASSFLTGTGMHEQYF; CDR3 DNA: TGTGCCAGCAGCTTCTTAACCGGGACAGGGATGCACGAGCAGTACTTC; D gene: TRBD1; V gene: TRBV7-8; J gene: TRBJ2-7; clone size: few
CDR3 protein: CASSIRAEAFF; CDR3 DNA: TGTGCCAGTAGTATCCGAGCTGAAGCTTTCTTT; D gene: .; V gene: TRBV19; J gene: TRBJ1-1; clone size: .
CDR3 protein: CASSHTGEAPLHF; CDR3 DNA: TGCGCCAGCAGCCATACAGGGGAGGCACCCCTCCACTTT; D gene: TRBD1; V gene: TRBV4-3; J gene: TRBJ1-6; clone size: .
CDR3 protein: CAWSRQWGHEQFF; CDR3 DNA: TGTGCCTGGAGTCGGCAGTGGGGGCATGAGCAGTTCTTC; D gene: .; V gene: TRBV30; J gene: TRBJ2-1; clone size: .
CDR3 protein: CASSQGSSGIPYEQYF; CDR3 DNA: TGTGCCAGCAGCCAGGGGTCTAGCGGGATCCCCTACGAGCAGTACTTC; D gene: TRBD2; V gene: TRBV3-1; J gene: TRBJ2-7; clone size: .
CDR3 protein: CSARDYEDEQYF; CDR3 DNA: TGCAGTGCTAGGGACTACGAGGACGAGCAGTACTTC; D gene: .; V gene: TRBV20-1; J gene: TRBJ2-7; clone size: .
CDR3 protein: CASRSGSLATYEQYF; CDR3 DNA: TGTGCCAGCAGATCCGGATCCCTCGCAACCTACGAGCAGTACTTC; D gene: .; V gene: TRBV6-1; J gene: TRBJ2-7; clone size: .
CDR3 protein: CASRVGGTEAFF; CDR3 DNA: TGTGCCAGCAGAGTGGGGGGAACTGAAGCTTTCTTT; D gene: .; V gene: TRBV12-3/TRBV12-4; J gene: TRBJ1-1; clone size: many
CDR3 protein: CATSDWGTEAFF; CDR3 DNA: TGTGCCACCAGTGATTGGGGCACTGAAGCTTTCTTT; D gene: .; V gene: TRBV24-1; J gene: TRBJ1-1; clone size: .
CDR3 protein: CATSREGRGFEQYF; CDR3 DNA: TGTGCCACCAGCAGAGAGGGTAGGGGGTTCGAGCAGTACTTC; D gene: .; V gene: TRBV15; J gene: TRBJ2-7; clone size: .
CDR3 protein: CASSRDSVEETQYF; CDR3 DNA: TGCGCCAGCAGCCGGGACAGTGTCGAAGAGACCCAGTACTTC; D gene: TRBD1; V gene: TRBV5-1; J gene: TRBJ2-5; clone size: many
CDR3 protein: CASSDAGRNSPLHF; CDR3 DNA: TGTGCCAGCTCCGATGCAGGGAGGAATTCACCCCTCCACTTT; D gene: .; V gene: TRBV6-1; J gene: TRBJ1-6; clone size: few
CDR3 protein: CATRASGGSNEQFF; CDR3 DNA: TGTGCCACCAGAGCTAGCGGGGGGTCCAATGAGCAGTTCTTC; D gene: TRBD2; V gene: TRBV7-2; J gene: TRBJ2-1; clone size: .
CDR3 protein: CASSVNHGYTF; CDR3 DNA: TGTGCCAGCAGCGTGAACCATGGCTACACCTTC; D gene: .; V gene: TRBV9; J gene: TRBJ1-2; clone size: .
CDR3 protein: CASSLRPRVAGYNSPLHF; CDR3 DNA: TGTGCCAGCAGCTTGAGACCGAGGGTGGCAGGGTATAATTCACCCCTCCACTTT; D gene: .; V gene: TRBV5-6; J gene: TRBJ1-6; clone size: .
CDR3 protein: CASSFNRGHFYEQYF; CDR3 DNA: TGTGCCAGCAGCTTCAACAGGGGTCACTTCTACGAGCAGTACTTC; D gene: TRBD1; V gene: TRBV11-3; J gene: TRBJ2-7; clone size: many
CDR3 protein: CASSYRRTEETQYF; CDR3 DNA: TGTGCCAGCAGTTACCGTCGGACTGAAGAGACCCAGTACTTC; D gene: .; V gene: TRBV6-7; J gene: TRBJ2-5; clone size: few
CDR3 protein: CASSSTRLEQYF; CDR3 DNA: TGTGCCAGCAGTAGTACCCGCTTGGAGCAGTACTTC; D gene: .; V gene: TRBV6-1; J gene: TRBJ2-7; clone size: few
CDR3 protein: CARQTYNEQFF; CDR3 DNA: TGTGCCCGACAGACCTACAATGAGCAGTTCTTC; D gene: .; V gene: TRBV2; J gene: TRBJ2-1; clone size: .
CDR3 protein: CSASAANEKLFF; CDR3 DNA: TGCAGTGCTAGCGCAGCAAATGAAAAACTGTTTTTT; D gene: .; V gene: TRBV20-1; J gene: TRBJ1-4; clone size: many
CDR3 protein: CATKENTGGRKTQYF; CDR3 DNA: TGTGCCACCAAGGAAAATACAGGGGGCAGAAAGACCCAGTACTTC; D gene: TRBD1; V gene: TRBV28; J gene: TRBJ2-5; clone size: many
CDR3 protein: CASRDRYSSSLF; CDR3 DNA: TGTGCCAGCAGGGACAGATATTCGTCGAGTTTGTTT; D gene: .; V gene: TRBV6-1; J gene: TRBJ1-1; clone size: .
CDR3 protein: CASSPDRVGEKLFF; CDR3 DNA: TGTGCCAGCAGCCCGGACAGGGTGGGTGAAAAACTGTTTTTT; D gene: TRBD1; V gene: TRBV7-9; J gene: TRBJ1-4; clone size: few
CDR3 protein: CASSPPRSGRAFGNEQFF; CDR3 DNA: TGTGCCAGCAGCCCCCCCCGGAGCGGGAGGGCCTTCGGGAATGAGCAGTTCTTC; D gene: TRBD2; V gene: TRBV7-9; J gene: TRBJ2-1; clone size: .
CDR3 protein: CASTQGLGEKLFF; CDR3 DNA: TGTGCCAGCACACAGGGGTTAGGAGAAAAACTGTTTTTT; D gene: TRBD1; V gene: TRBV6-1; J gene: TRBJ1-4; clone size: many
CDR3 protein: CASSSSSMGTMNTEAFF; CDR3 DNA: TGCGCCAGCAGCTCGTCTTCAATGGGTACCATGAACACTGAAGCTTTCTTT; D gene: .; V gene: TRBV5-1; J gene: TRBJ1-1; clone size: .
CDR3 protein: CASSWADKDTGELFF; CDR3 DNA: TGCGCCAGCAGCTGGGCGGACAAAGACACCGGGGAGCTGTTTTTT; D gene: .; V gene: TRBV5-1; J gene: TRBJ2-2; clone size: .
CDR3 protein: CASSSEPNYEQYF; CDR3 DNA: TGTGCCAGCAGTTCCGAACCTAACTACGAGCAGTACTTC; D gene: .; V gene: TRBV28; J gene: TRBJ2-7; clone size: .
CDR3 protein: CASSLEGPRATEAFF; CDR3 DNA: TGTGCCAGCAGCTTAGAGGGGCCCCGGGCCACTGAAGCTTTCTTT; D gene: .; V gene: TRBV7-3; J gene: TRBJ1-1; clone size: .